This T cell receptor beta chain was obtained from a study of cytomegalovirus exposure and HLA in healthy donors. Study-wide findings and caveats: Indistinguishability led to the exclusion of some V segments, TRBV6-2 and TRBV6-3 included. Investigators reported 150 to 200 TCR beta chains as tied to cytomegalovirus. A later analysis linked a missense DCLRE1C variant to TCR beta V- and J-gene trimming. As was reported, the HLA-A and HLA-B alleles of most subjects were accurately predicted from TCR beta sequences.

The germline CDR1 and CDR2 sequences are SSHAT and FNYEAQ (reference sequence). The CDR3 runs to 14 residues. Of note for this clone: Its target is not known. One junction end disagrees with the germline gene, perhaps due to a read error.

The PCR contained 60 Vbeta and 13 Jbeta primers. The table came from immunoSEQ multiplex PCR; TCRdb's copy has only in-frame clones and leaves some out. Of about 80,000 clones listed, roughly 85% are singletons. Sequenced sample: PBMCs. This receptor was identified in a man younger than 45 in good health and CMV-seronegative. V and J are TRBV7-7 and TRBJ2-5; tentative D call: TRBD1 (5 bases). The CDR3 protein is CASSLGANVETQYF. Written as DNA, the CDR3 is TGTGCTAGCAGCTTAGGGGCCAATGTGGAGACCCAGTACTTC.